These 22 T cell receptor beta chains originate from one sample sequenced in a study of regulatory T cells in long-lasting Graves disease. The sample's time point: newly diagnosed GD, antithyroid drugs for less than 3 months. With RNA extracted from PBMCs as input, the TCR library was made. Assembly of TCR beta libraries relied on iRepertoire HTBI primers together with Arm-PCR of CDR3 regions. From the multiplex PCR reads, TCRdb called clonotypes with MiXCR, one entry per CDR3 protein. The data show hundreds of thousands of distinct CDR3 sequences, approximately 12% seen once. The same sample was also studied in work on T cells in Graves' hyperthyroidism and ophthalmopathy.

Here the sequenced sample was peripheral blood mononuclear cells (PBMCs), taken at new diagnosis, from a patient treated with antithyroid drugs. The receptors here all came from a woman aged 30 to 39 with Graves disease.

This clonotype was detected ten times or more. The rearrangement links TRBV12-3 or TRBV12-4 to TRBJ1-5; D remains unclear. V lost 3 bases to trimming and J lost 1 base, with 7 bases between them. This CDR3 region has 14 residues. CDR3 sequence reads: CASSFKGSNQPQHF. In nucleotides, the CDR3 is TGTGCCAGCAGTTTTAAGGGCAGCAATCAGCCCCAGCATTTT.

The chain recombines TRBV19 with TRBJ1-5; TRBD1 might be the D (5 bases). V was shortened by 5 bases and J by 0 bases, with 14 bases between the two germline ends. Germline V gives CDR1 LNHDA, CDR2 SQIVND (reference sequence). The CDR3 length is 16 residues. DNA of the CDR3: TGTGCCAGTAGTGTCCTCCCAGGGCTTAGCAATCAGCCCCAGCATTTT. Amino acid sequence: CASSVLPGLSNQPQHF.

This clonotype was seen ten or more times. The CDR3 loop is CSARGRGRGTEAFF. DNA of the CDR3: TGCAGTGCTAGAGGTAGGGGGCGAGGCACTGAAGCTTTCTTT. The chain links TRBV20-1 to TRBJ1-1, with 7 positions matching TRBD1. Trimming cost V 1 base and J 4 bases; bases outside gene matches: 6. The CDR3 runs 14 residues. From germline, CDR1 is DFQATT and CDR2 SNEGSKA (reference sequence).

This clonotype was detected ten times or more. The J gene is TRBJ1-5, the V gene TRBV28; no clear D. The CDR3 is 15 residues long. Trimming removed 3 bases from V and 5 bases from J, with 14 bases in between. Germline loops: CDR1 MDHEN, CDR2 SYDVKM. DNA of the CDR3: TGTGCCAGCAGTTTGGGGTCAAGACACTATCAGCCCCAGCATTTT. It specifies CASSLGSRHYQPQHF.

The V gene is TRBV11-2, the J gene TRBJ2-7; the D gene is possibly TRBD2 (5 bases). Germline CDR1 is SGHAT and CDR2 is FQNNGV. CDR3 length: 13 amino acids. Trimming took off 1 base at V and 6 bases at J, with 10 bases between the two ends. DNA of the CDR3: TGTGCCAGCAGCTTAGGGACTGCTCTCGAGCAGTACTTC. It yields the protein CASSLGTALEQYF.

This clonotype was observed at least ten times. The chain links TRBV11-2 to TRBJ2-3, with D possibly being TRBD1 or TRBD2 (5 bases each). V was shortened by 0 bases and J by 6 bases, with 10 bases between the two germline ends. The CDR3 has 14 amino acids. Per germline, CDR1 SGHAT and CDR2 FQNNGV. In nucleotides, the CDR3 is TGTGCCAGCAGCTTAGAGAGGGGTATTGATACGCAGTATTTT. Translating it yields CASSLERGIDTQYF.

In its sample, this clonotype was seen many times. V usage is TRBV27 and J usage is TRBJ2-5; D is unclear. V was shortened by 2 bases and J by 7 bases, with 11 bases between the two germline ends. The CDR3 consists of 13 residues. Looked up from germline, CDR1 is MNHEY and CDR2 is SMNVEV (reference sequence). The CDR3 region is CASSLVSSGTQYF. The CDR3 nucleotides read TGTGCCAGCAGTTTAGTCTCCTCGGGGACCCAGTACTTC.

In this sample, this clonotype turned up many times. The V gene is TRBV10-3, the J gene TRBJ2-5, with 8 bases that match TRBD1. CDR3 length: 15 amino acids. V shed 10 bases, J shed 0 bases, and the junction held 10 bases outside the gene matches. Germline V CDR1 and CDR2: ENHRY, SYGVKD. The CDR3 spells CATTNTTGDQETQYF. The CDR3 bases are TGTGCCACAACCAACACGACAGGGGACCAAGAGACCCAGTACTTC.

This clonotype turned up a few times. The chain couples TRBV10-3 to TRBJ2-3, with 7 bases that match TRBD2. CDR3 length: 15 amino acids. Looked up from germline, CDR1 is ENHRY and CDR2 is SYGVKD. V trimming: 6 bases; J trimming: 2 bases; junction bases outside the gene matches: 8. The DNA of the CDR3 is TGTGCCATCAGCGACGCTAGCGGACTCACAGATACGCAGTATTTT. Translating gives CAISDASGLTDTQYF.

This clonotype occurred many times. The chain links TRBV2 to TRBJ2-7; the match to TRBD2 covers 10 bases. The ends lost 5 bases at V and 1 base at J; junction bases unmatched: 14. CDR1 and CDR2 from the germline V gene are SNHLY and FYNNEI. The CDR3 sequence is 18 residues long. The CDR3 DNA reads as TGTGCCAGCAGTCTAGGTTGGAACCCTAGCGGGGGTTCCTACGAGCAGTACTTC. It translates to CASSLGWNPSGGSYEQYF.

Notes on this clonotype: Just one base apart from a much larger clone, this may be a read error. The rearrangement links TRBV7-2 to TRBJ2-7; the match to TRBD2 covers 14 bases. The CDR3 extends over 17 amino acids. The germline V gene has CDR1 SGHTA and CDR2 FQGNSA. J gave up 7 bases and V 1 base, and 9 bases lay outside the gene matches. The CDR3 loop reads CASSLGGLAGVYNEQYF. CDR3 bases: TGTGCCAGCAGCTTAGGGGGACTAGCGGGAGTCTACAATGAGCAGTACTTC.

There are many counts of this clonotype. The CDR3 spells CASSFSGRAGETQYF. CDR3 in DNA: TGCGCCAGCAGCTTTAGCGGGAGGGCCGGAGAGACCCAGTACTTC. This chain links TRBV5-1 with TRBJ2-5, with 11 bases identical to TRBD2. Germline lookup yields CDR1 SGHRS and CDR2 YFSETQ. Trimming took 2 bases from V and 4 from J; bases not matched to a gene: 4. The CDR3 runs 15 residues. Together with reference TRBV5-1 and TRBJ2-5, the CDR3 gives the full variable domain: KAGVTQTPRYLIKTRGQQVTLSCSPISGHRSVSWYQQTPGQGLQFLFEYFSETQRNKGNFPGRFSGRQFSNSRSEMNVSTLELGDSALYLCASSFSGRAGETQYFGPGTRLLVL.

In this sample, this clonotype turned up many times. The chain couples TRBV6-1 to TRBJ2-7; D unresolved. Germline-derived CDR1 and CDR2 are MNHNS and SASEGT. Trimming left V 1 base short and J 2 bases short, with 15 bases between. This CDR3 has 16 residues. This chain's CDR3 is CASSEGPSFSTYEQYF. In DNA form, the CDR3 reads TGTGCCAGCAGTGAAGGACCGAGCTTCTCTACCTACGAGCAGTACTTC.

This clonotype turned up a few times. The V and J genes are TRBV20-1 and TRBJ1-5, with unresolved D. Trimming took 0 bases from V and 3 from J, leaving 9 bases between them. The CDR3 is 14 amino acids. CDR1 is DFQATT and CDR2 is SNEGSKA in the germline V gene (reference sequence). The CDR3 DNA reads TGCAGTGCTAGAGATCCGAACATCAATCAGCCCCAGCATTTT. The encoded protein is CSARDPNINQPQHF.

This clonotype turned up a few times. This rearrangement joins TRBV5-1 to TRBJ2-3; no clear D gene. Trimming shortened V by 0 bases and J by 4 bases, and 6 bases separated the two germline ends. The CDR3 totals 13 residues. Germline loops: CDR1 SGHRS, CDR2 YFSETQ. In DNA form, the CDR3 reads TGCGCCAGCAGCTTGGCTGTAGCAGATACGCAGTATTTT. Residues: CASSLAVADTQYF. Together with reference TRBV5-1 and TRBJ2-3, the CDR3 gives the full variable domain: KAGVTQTPRYLIKTRGQQVTLSCSPISGHRSVSWYQQTPGQGLQFLFEYFSETQRNKGNFPGRFSGRQFSNSRSEMNVSTLELGDSALYLCASSLAVADTQYFGPGTRLTVL.

There are many counts of this clonotype. This rearrangement joins TRBV20-1 to TRBJ1-1, with 10 bases aligning to TRBD1. After removal of 1 base from V and 1 base from J, the junction contained 3 bases not matched to a gene. The CDR3 has 15 residues. CDR1 DFQATT and CDR2 SNEGSKA come from the germline V gene (reference sequence). The CDR3, as DNA: TGCAGTGCTAGAGGGACAGGGGGAAGGAACACTGAAGCTTTCTTT. This codes for CSARGTGGRNTEAFF.

This clonotype was found many times. This sequence joins TRBV3-1 and TRBJ1-2, with TRBD1 identical over 8 bases. The CDR3 has 14 residues. V trimming: 3 bases; J trimming: 8 bases; junction bases outside the gene matches: 8. Germline assignment: CDR1 LGHDT and CDR2 YNNKEL (reference sequence). CDR3 DNA: TGTGCCAGCAGCCATTTGGACAGGGCGTACGGCTACACCTTC. Translated, it gives CASSHLDRAYGYTF.

At least ten counts were recorded for this clonotype. The chain joins TRBV28 to TRBJ1-2; the D gene is possibly TRBD1 (6 bases). Trimming took 0 bases from V and 2 from J, leaving 10 bases between them. The CDR3 loop spans 15 amino acids. Germline values: CDR1 MDHEN, CDR2 SYDVKM. CDR3 amino acids: CASSLWGTGNYGYTF. CDR3 sequence (DNA): TGTGCCAGCAGTTTATGGGGAACAGGGAACTATGGCTACACCTTC.

This rearrangement joins TRBV6-5 to TRBJ1-1; D gene uncertain. Germline V CDR1 and CDR2: MNHEY, SVGAGI. This CDR3 region has 15 residues. Trimming stripped 3 bases from V and 2 bases from J, with 13 bases between. Here the CDR3 DNA reads TGTGCCAGCAGTTATAGCTCAGAGATTAACACTGAAGCTTTCTTT. This sequence encodes CASSYSSEINTEAFF.

This clonotype came up many times. The rearrangement joins TRBV28 to TRBJ2-7, with D hard to call. The ends were cut back, 2 bases at V and 3 bases at J, with 17 bases in the middle. The CDR3 consists of 16 residues. The germline V gene has CDR1 MDHEN and CDR2 SYDVKM. CDR3 in amino acids: CASSLQVLEPNYEQYF. For the CDR3, the DNA is TGTGCCAGCAGTTTACAGGTTTTGGAGCCTAACTACGAGCAGTACTTC. The entire variable domain, with the rest obtained from reference TRBV28 and TRBJ2-7, is as follows: DVKVTQSSRYLVKRTGEKVFLECVQDMDHENMFWYRQDPGLGLRLIYFSYDVKMKEKGDIPEGYSVSREKKERFSLILESASTNQTSMYLCASSLQVLEPNYEQYFGPGTRLTVT.

The rearrangement joins TRBV28 to TRBJ1-5; TRBD1 might be the D (5 bases). Trimming took 5 bases from V and 5 from J, leaving 22 bases between them. The germline V gene has CDR1 MDHEN and CDR2 SYDVKM. The CDR3 extends over 17 amino acids. CDR3 in amino acids: CASSPMWGFRAYQPQHF. The CDR3 DNA follows: TGTGCCAGCAGTCCCATGTGGGGTTTCAGGGCATATCAGCCCCAGCATTTT.

The chain combines TRBV10-2 with TRBJ1-1; D is unclear. V gave up 3 bases and J gave up 6 bases, with 14 bases separating them. CDR1 and CDR2 (germline): WSHSY, SAAADI. This CDR3 is built from 14 residues. CDR3: CASSDFGQAPEAFF. CDR3 DNA: TGCGCCAGCAGTGATTTCGGCCAGGCCCCTGAAGCTTTCTTT.